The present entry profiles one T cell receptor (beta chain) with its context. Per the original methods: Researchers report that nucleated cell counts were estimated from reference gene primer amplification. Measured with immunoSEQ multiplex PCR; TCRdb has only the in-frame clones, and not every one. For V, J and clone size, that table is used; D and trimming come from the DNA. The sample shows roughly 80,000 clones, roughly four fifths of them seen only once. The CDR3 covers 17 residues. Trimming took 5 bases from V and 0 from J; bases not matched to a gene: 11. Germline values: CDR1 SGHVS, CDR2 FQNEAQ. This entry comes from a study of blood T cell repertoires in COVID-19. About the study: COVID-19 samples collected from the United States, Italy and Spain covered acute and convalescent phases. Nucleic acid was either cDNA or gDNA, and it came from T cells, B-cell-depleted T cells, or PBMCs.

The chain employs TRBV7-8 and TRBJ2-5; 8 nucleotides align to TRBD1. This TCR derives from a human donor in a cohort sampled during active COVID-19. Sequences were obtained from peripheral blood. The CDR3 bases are TGTGCCAGCAGCCCGGAGGCAGGGGGCTCGTACCAAGAGACCCAGTACTTC. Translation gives CASSPEAGGSYQETQYF.